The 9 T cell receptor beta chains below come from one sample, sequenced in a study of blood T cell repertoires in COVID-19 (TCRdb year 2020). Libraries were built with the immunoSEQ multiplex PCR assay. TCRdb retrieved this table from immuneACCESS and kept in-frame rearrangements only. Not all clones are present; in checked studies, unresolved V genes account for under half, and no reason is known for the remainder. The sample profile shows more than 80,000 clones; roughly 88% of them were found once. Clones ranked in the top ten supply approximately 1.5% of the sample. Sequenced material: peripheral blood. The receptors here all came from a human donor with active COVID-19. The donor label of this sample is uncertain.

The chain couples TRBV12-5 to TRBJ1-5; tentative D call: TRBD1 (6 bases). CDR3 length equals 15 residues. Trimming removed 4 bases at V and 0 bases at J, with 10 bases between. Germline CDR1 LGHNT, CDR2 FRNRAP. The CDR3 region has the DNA TGTGCTAGTGGTTCGGACAGTTATAGCAATCAGCCCCAGCATTTT. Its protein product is CASGSDSYSNQPQHF.

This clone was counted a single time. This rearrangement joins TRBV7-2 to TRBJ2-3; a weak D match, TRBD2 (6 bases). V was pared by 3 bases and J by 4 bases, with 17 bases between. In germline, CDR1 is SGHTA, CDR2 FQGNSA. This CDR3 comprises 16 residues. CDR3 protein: CASSFGGPHTADTQYF. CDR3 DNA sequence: TGTGCCAGCAGCTTCGGGGGTCCCCACACAGCAGATACGCAGTATTTT. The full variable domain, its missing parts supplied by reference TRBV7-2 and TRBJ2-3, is GAGVSQSPSNKVTEKGKDVELRCDPISGHTALYWYRQSLGQGLEFLIYFQGNSAPDKSGLPSDRFSAERTGGSVSTLTIQRTQQEDSAVYLCASSFGGPHTADTQYFGPGTRLTVL.

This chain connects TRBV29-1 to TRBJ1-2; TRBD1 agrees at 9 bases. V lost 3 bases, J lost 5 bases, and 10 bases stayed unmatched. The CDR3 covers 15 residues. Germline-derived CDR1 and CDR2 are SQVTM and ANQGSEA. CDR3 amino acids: CSVELRTGALYGYTF. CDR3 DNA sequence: TGCAGCGTTGAGTTACGGACAGGGGCTTTGTATGGCTACACCTTC.

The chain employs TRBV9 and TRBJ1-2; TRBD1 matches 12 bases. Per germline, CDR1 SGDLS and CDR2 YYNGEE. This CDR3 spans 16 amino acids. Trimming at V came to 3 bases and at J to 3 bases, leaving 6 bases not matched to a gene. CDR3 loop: CASSASGQGAYYGYTF. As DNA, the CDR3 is TGTGCCAGCAGCGCTTCGGGACAGGGGGCGTACTATGGCTACACCTTC.

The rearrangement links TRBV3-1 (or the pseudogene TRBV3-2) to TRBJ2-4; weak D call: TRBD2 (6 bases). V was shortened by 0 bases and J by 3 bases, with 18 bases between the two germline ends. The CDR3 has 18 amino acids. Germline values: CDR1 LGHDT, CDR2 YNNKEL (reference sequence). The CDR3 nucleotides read TGTGCCAGCAGCCAAGAGTTGGCGGGACCCCCGGGCAAAAACATTCAGTACTTC. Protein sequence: CASSQELAGPPGKNIQYF.

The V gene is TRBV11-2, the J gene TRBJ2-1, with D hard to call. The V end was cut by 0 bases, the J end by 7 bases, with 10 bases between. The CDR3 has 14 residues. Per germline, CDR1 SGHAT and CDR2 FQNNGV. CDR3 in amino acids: CASSLDLLVNEQFF. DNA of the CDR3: TGTGCCAGCAGCTTAGATTTGCTAGTTAATGAGCAGTTCTTC.

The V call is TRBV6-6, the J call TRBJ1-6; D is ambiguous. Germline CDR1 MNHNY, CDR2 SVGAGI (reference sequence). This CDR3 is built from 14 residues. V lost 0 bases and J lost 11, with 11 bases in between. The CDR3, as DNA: TGTGCCAGCAGTTACTCCGGGAACATGACACCCCTCCACTTT. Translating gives CASSYSGNMTPLHF.

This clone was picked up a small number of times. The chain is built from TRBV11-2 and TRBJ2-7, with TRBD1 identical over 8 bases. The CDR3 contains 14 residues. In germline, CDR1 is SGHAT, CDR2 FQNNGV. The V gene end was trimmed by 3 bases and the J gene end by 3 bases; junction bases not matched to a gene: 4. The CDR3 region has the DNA TGTGCCAGCAGCTTCGGACAGGGCCACTACGAGCAGTACTTC. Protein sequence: CASSFGQGHYEQYF. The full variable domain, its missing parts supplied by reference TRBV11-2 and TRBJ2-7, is EAGVAQSPRYKIIEKRQSVAFWCNPISGHATLYWYQQILGQGPKLLIQFQNNGVVDDSQLPKDRFSAERLKGVDSTLKIQPAKLEDSAVYLCASSFGQGHYEQYFGPGTRLTVT.

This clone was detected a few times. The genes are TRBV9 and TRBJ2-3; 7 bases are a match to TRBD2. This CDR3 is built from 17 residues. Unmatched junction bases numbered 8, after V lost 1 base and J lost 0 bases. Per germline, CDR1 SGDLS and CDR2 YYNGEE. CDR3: CASSVYETGGSTDTQYF. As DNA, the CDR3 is TGTGCCAGCAGCGTATATGAAACGGGGGGTAGCACAGATACGCAGTATTTT.